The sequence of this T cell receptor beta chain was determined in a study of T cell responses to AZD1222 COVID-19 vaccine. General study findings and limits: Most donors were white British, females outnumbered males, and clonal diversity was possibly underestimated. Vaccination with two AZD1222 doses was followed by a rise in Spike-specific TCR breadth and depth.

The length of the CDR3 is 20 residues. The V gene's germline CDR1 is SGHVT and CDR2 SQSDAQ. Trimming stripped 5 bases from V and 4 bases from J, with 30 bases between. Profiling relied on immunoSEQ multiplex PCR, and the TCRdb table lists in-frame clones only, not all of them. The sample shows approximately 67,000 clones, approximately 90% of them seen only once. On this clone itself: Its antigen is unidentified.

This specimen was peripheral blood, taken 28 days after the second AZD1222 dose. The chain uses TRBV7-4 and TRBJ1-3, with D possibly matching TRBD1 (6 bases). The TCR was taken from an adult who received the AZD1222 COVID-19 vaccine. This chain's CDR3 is CASSPSSYRLSGTPGNTIYF. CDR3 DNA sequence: TGTGCCAGCAGCCCCTCCTCCTATCGTCTGTCCGGGACACCGGGAAACACCATATATTTT.